The clone carrying this T cell receptor beta chain was seen a handful of times. Its antigen is unknown. The data were taken from a study of type 1 regulatory T cells. On the study more broadly: T-allo10 is a Tr1-enriched, alloantigen-specific CD4 T cell product made in vitro.

TCRdb ran MiXCR on the reads and lists one entry per CDR3 protein. Of approximately 72,000 distinct CDR3 sequences in the sample, about 62% were seen once. This CDR3 contains 14 residues. Germline V gives CDR1 DFQATT, CDR2 SNEGSKA (reference sequence). V gave up 5 bases and J gave up 5 bases; unmatched junction bases: 8. This receptor was obtained from a human donor in good health. The specimen sequenced was cultured T cells, either the whole culture or a sorted T cell fraction (not recorded which). Subset of the sample: Tr1-enriched cell product generated in vitro against host alloantigens. The V call is TRBV20-1, the J call TRBJ2-5, with 10 bases lining up with TRBD2. The CDR3, as DNA: TGCAGTGCTCCCGGGACTAGCGCCACGGAGACCCAGTACTTC. This translates into CSAPGTSATETQYF.